The T cell receptor beta chain under discussion was sequenced for a study of shared clonotypes between healthy human individuals. The CDR3 is made up of 16 amino acids. Looked up from germline, CDR1 is SGDLS and CDR2 is YYNGEE. V lost 3 bases, J lost 5 bases, and 13 bases stayed unmatched. Roughly 82 million PBMCs served as the genomic DNA source for unsorted samples. Data came from immunoSEQ multiplex PCR; TCRdb stores just in-frame clones and leaves some out. The sample includes roughly 95,000 clones, over 40% of them seen just once. The TCR originated in a woman in her forties in good health. Some clones in this sample may be carry-over from other donors' samples. The chain links TRBV9 to TRBJ1-2; TRBD1 agrees at 7 bases. Source material: PBMCs. CDR3 DNA: TGTGCCAGCAGCGGTACAGGGACAGTCGGAATTTATGGCTACACCTTC. This sequence encodes CASSGTGTVGIYGYTF.